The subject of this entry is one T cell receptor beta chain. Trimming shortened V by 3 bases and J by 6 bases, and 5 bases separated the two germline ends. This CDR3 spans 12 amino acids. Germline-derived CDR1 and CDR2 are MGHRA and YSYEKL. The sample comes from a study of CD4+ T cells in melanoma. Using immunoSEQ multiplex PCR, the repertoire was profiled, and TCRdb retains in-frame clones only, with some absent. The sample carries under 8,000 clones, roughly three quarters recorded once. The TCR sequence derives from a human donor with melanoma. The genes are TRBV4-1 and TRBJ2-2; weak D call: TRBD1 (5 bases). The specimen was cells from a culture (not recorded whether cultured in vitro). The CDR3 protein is CASSQGPGELFF. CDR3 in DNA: TGCGCCAGCAGCCAGGGGCCCGGGGAGCTGTTTTTT.